A single sample gave rise to the 32 T cell receptor beta chains below, sequenced in a study of cytomegalovirus exposure and HLA in healthy donors. Primers included in the PCR were 60 Vbeta and 13 Jbeta primers. Here immunoSEQ multiplex PCR was the method, and the copy in TCRdb shows in-frame clones only, minus some. The table has more than 140,000 clones, almost 80% seen once. The specimen sequenced was PBMCs. These receptors all come from a male donor in good health and CMV-seronegative.

V and J are TRBV13 and TRBJ1-1; D unresolved. Trimming took 3 bases from V and 8 from J, leaving 10 bases between them. The CDR3 extends over 12 amino acids. The germline gives CDR1 PRHDT, CDR2 FYEKMQ (reference sequence). CDR3 in DNA: TGTGCCAGCAGCTTTACCAAACTGGAAGCTTTCTTT. Its translation is CASSFTKLEAFF.

The chain combines TRBV18 with TRBJ2-7; 7 bases map to TRBD1. Germline lookup yields CDR1 KGHSH and CDR2 LQKENI. V lost 3 bases, J lost 10 bases, and 21 bases stayed unmatched. The CDR3 is 17 residues long. The CDR3 here is CASSPMTGTADRLGQYF. In DNA, the CDR3 is TGTGCCAGCTCACCTATGACAGGGACAGCCGATAGATTAGGACAGTACTTC.

The rearrangement joins TRBV11-1 to TRBJ1-1, with TRBD1 matching over 7 bases. After removal of 5 bases from V and 2 bases from J, the junction contained 8 bases not matched to a gene. There are 15 residues in the CDR3. The germline V gene encodes CDR1 SGHAT and CDR2 FQDESV (reference sequence). CDR3 sequence: CASSPRRQGNTEAFF. The CDR3 DNA is TGTGCCAGCAGCCCCCGACGACAGGGAAACACTGAAGCTTTCTTT.

J is TRBJ2-5 and V is TRBV9; 8 bases fit TRBD1. The CDR3 extends over 15 amino acids. Germline loops: CDR1 SGDLS, CDR2 YYNGEE. V lost 0 bases, J lost 5 bases, and 6 bases stayed unmatched. The CDR3 sequence: CASSVGAGGGETQYF. The CDR3 region has the DNA TGTGCCAGCAGCGTAGGAGCAGGGGGCGGGGAGACCCAGTACTTC.

This chain links TRBV7-9 with TRBJ2-3, with 13 bases matching TRBD2. V gave up 1 base and J gave up 7 bases; unmatched junction bases: 5. Germline V lookup: CDR1 SEHNR, CDR2 FQNEAQ (reference sequence). This CDR3 is built from 16 residues. CDR3 sequence (DNA): TGTGCCAGCAGCTTAGGGACTAGCGGGAGTATATATACGCAGTATTTT. It yields the protein CASSLGTSGSIYTQYF. The full variable domain, completed using reference TRBV7-9 and TRBJ2-3, is DTGVSQNPRHKITKRGQNVTFRCDPISEHNRLYWYRQTLGQGPEFLTYFQNEAQLEKSRLLSDRFSAERPKGSFSTLEIQRTEQGDSAMYLCASSLGTSGSIYTQYFGPGTRLTVL.

V and J are TRBV9 and TRBJ2-3, with TRBD2 identical over 11 bases. V lost 4 bases, J lost 5 bases, and 15 bases stayed unmatched. Per the germline V gene, CDR1 is SGDLS and CDR2 is YYNGEE. This CDR3 spans 18 amino acids. CDR3 region: CASSSRLAGSKPGDTQYF. The DNA for the CDR3 is TGTGCCAGCAGCTCCCGACTAGCGGGGAGCAAACCCGGAGATACGCAGTATTTT.

The table lists this clone with a count of one. This chain joins TRBV27 and TRBJ1-1; D possibly corresponds to TRBD1 (6 bases). V lost 7 bases and J 5 bases, leaving 23 bases between the germline ends. The CDR3 covers 16 residues. Looked up from germline, CDR1 is MNHEY and CDR2 is SMNVEV (reference sequence). The CDR3: CASTRSGGRRGTEAFF. Written as DNA, the CDR3 is TGTGCCAGCACGCGGTCGGGGGGGCGAAGGGGAACTGAAGCTTTCTTT.

Written as DNA, the CDR3 is TGTGCCAGTAGTCCTGGGGGACAGAGTAGAGAAAAACTGTTTTTT. Translation gives CASSPGGQSREKLFF. The J gene is TRBJ1-4, the V gene TRBV19, with 7 bases matching TRBD1. V gave up 5 bases and J gave up 8 bases; unmatched junction bases: 11. The CDR3 has 15 amino acids. Germline CDR1 reads LNHDA; CDR2 reads SQIVND (reference sequence).

In its sample, this clone was seen once. The chain is built from TRBV6-4 and TRBJ1-2; TRBD1 agrees at 7 bases. Germline lookup yields CDR1 MRHNA and CDR2 SNTAGT. The CDR3 runs 17 residues. The ends lost 2 bases at V and 0 bases at J; junction bases unmatched: 9. CDR3 nucleotides: TGTGCCAGCAGTGACAAGGGGGGACAGCCATCTAACTATGGCTACACCTTC. The encoded protein is CASSDKGGQPSNYGYTF.

The CDR3: CASSAIAGGSYEQYF. DNA for the CDR3: TGTGCCAGCAGTGCCATAGCGGGGGGCTCCTACGAGCAGTACTTC. The chain links TRBV2 to TRBJ2-7; 10 bases match TRBD2. V lost 4 bases, J lost 0 bases, and 3 bases stayed unmatched. The germline V gene encodes CDR1 SNHLY and CDR2 FYNNEI. CDR3 size: 15 residues. The complete variable domain, with remaining parts taken from reference TRBV2 and TRBJ2-7, reads EPEVTQTPSHQVTQMGQEVILRCVPISNHLYFYWYRQILGQKVEFLVSFYNNEISEKSEIFDDQFSVERPDGSNFTLKIRSTKLEDSAMYFCASSAIAGGSYEQYFGPGTRLTVT.

The V call is TRBV4-2, the J call TRBJ2-5, with 7 nucleotides matching TRBD1. J gave up 2 bases and V 4 bases, and 4 bases lay outside the gene matches. CDR3 length: 14 amino acids. In germline, CDR1 is LGHNA, CDR2 YNFKEQ. The CDR3: CASSPGQIQETQYF. In nucleotides, the CDR3 is TGTGCCAGCAGCCCGGGACAGATTCAAGAGACCCAGTACTTC.

The V call is TRBV5-4, the J call TRBJ1-6, with 7 positions matching TRBD1. Looked up from germline, CDR1 is SGHNT and CDR2 is YYREEE (reference sequence). The length of the CDR3 is 15 residues. The V segment lost 0 bases and the J segment 6 bases; nucleotides outside the gene matches: 3. The DNA for the CDR3 is TGTGCCAGCAGCTTGGTCGACAGGGCTAATTCACCCCTCCACTTT. It translates to CASSLVDRANSPLHF.

The chain uses TRBV19 and TRBJ1-2; 8 nucleotides align to TRBD1. CDR1 and CDR2 (germline): LNHDA, SQIVND (reference sequence). J lost 8 bases, V lost 8 bases, and 13 bases had no gene match. The CDR3 is 14 residues long. The CDR3 spells CASYPRQGARGYTF. The DNA for the CDR3 is TGTGCCAGTTATCCGCGGCAGGGGGCGCGGGGCTACACCTTC. The whole variable domain, remainder taken from reference TRBV19 and TRBJ1-2, is DGGITQSPKYLFRKEGQNVTLSCEQNLNHDAMYWYRQDPGQGLRLIYYSQIVNDFQKGDIAEGYSVSREKKESFPLTVTSAQKNPTAFYLCASYPRQGARGYTFGSGTRLTVV.

This chain links TRBV4-3 with TRBJ1-2, with D unclear. Germline-derived CDR1 and CDR2 are LGHNA and YSLEER. V dropped 3 bases and J dropped 4 bases, with 9 bases sitting between them. This CDR3 is 13 amino acids long. CDR3: CASSHPGAYGYTF. The CDR3 nucleotides read TGCGCCAGCAGCCACCCAGGTGCCTATGGCTACACCTTC.

The V gene is TRBV6-5, the J gene TRBJ2-3; a weak D match, TRBD2 (5 bases). Trimming removed 0 bases from V and 1 base from J, with 5 bases in between. The length of the CDR3 is 14 residues. Germline CDR1 MNHEY, CDR2 SVGAGI. The CDR3 region is CASSYSGGTDTQYF. In DNA, the CDR3 is TGTGCCAGCAGTTACTCCGGGGGCACAGATACGCAGTATTTT.

This clone has a single count. The genes are TRBV18 and TRBJ2-3; 9 nucleotides match TRBD2. The CDR3 is 17 amino acids. Looked up from germline, CDR1 is KGHSH and CDR2 is LQKENI. The junction had 15 bases not matched to a gene; V was cut back by 2 bases and J by 9 bases. As DNA, the CDR3 is TGTGCCAGCTCACCATTAACAACGGGACTAGCCCGCCAAACGCAGTATTTT. It codes for CASSPLTTGLARQTQYF.

The V gene is TRBV5-1, the J gene TRBJ1-6; D might be TRBD1 (5 bases). CDR3 length equals 15 residues. Germline assignment: CDR1 SGHRS and CDR2 YFSETQ. Trimming left V 0 bases short and J 4 bases short, with 8 bases between. DNA for the CDR3: TGCGCCAGCAGCTTGGAAGGGGTTTATAATTCACCCCTCCACTTT. Residues: CASSLEGVYNSPLHF. The variable domain in full, completed from reference TRBV5-1 and TRBJ1-6, reads KAGVTQTPRYLIKTRGQQVTLSCSPISGHRSVSWYQQTPGQGLQFLFEYFSETQRNKGNFPGRFSGRQFSNSRSEMNVSTLELGDSALYLCASSLEGVYNSPLHFGNGTRLTVT.

The chain links TRBV19 to TRBJ2-1, with TRBD2 matching 10 bases. The CDR3 loop spans 16 amino acids. With V trimmed by 6 bases and J by 0 bases, 5 bases remained unmatched. The germline V gene encodes CDR1 LNHDA and CDR2 SQIVND (reference sequence). For the CDR3, the DNA is TGTGCCAGTAGGTGGGCTAGCGGGAGCTCCTACAATGAGCAGTTCTTC. Its protein product is CASRWASGSSYNEQFF.

The chain employs TRBV27 and TRBJ2-5, with 11 positions matching TRBD1. The J call may be incorrect, as the DNA end agrees better with TRBJ2-7. CDR3 size: 17 residues. Per germline, CDR1 MNHEY and CDR2 SMNVEV (reference sequence). CDR3 residues: CASSLRTGTGGSYEQYF. The CDR3 DNA follows: TGTGCCAGCAGTCTAAGAACCGGGACAGGGGGCTCCTACGAGCAGTACTTC.

The gene calls are TRBV5-6 and TRBJ2-5, with TRBD2 matching 8 bases. The J call may not be correct, given that the DNA end is closer to TRBJ2-7. Germline CDR1 is SGHDT and CDR2 is YYEEEE. This CDR3 has 15 amino acids. In DNA, the CDR3 is TGTGCCAGCAGCTTGGAGGTGGGGACTAGCTACGAGCAGTACTTC. It yields the protein CASSLEVGTSYEQYF.

The chain has TRBV6-7 and TRBJ2-7; no clear D gene. TRBV6-7 is labeled an ORF, and its function is uncertain. The CDR3 has 14 amino acids. Deletions cut 4 bases from V and 2 bases from J, with 12 bases between. CDR3 in DNA: TGTGCCAGCAGTTCCGAGATCACGGCCTACGAGCAGTACTTC. Translating gives CASSSEITAYEQYF.

This clone was observed a single time. V gene TRBV6-5 combines with J gene TRBJ1-5, with 7 bases lining up with TRBD1. The V gene's germline CDR1 is MNHEY and CDR2 SVGAGI. The CDR3 sequence is 13 residues long. V trimming: 6 bases; J trimming: 6 bases; junction bases outside the gene matches: 5. CDR3 DNA: TGTGCCAGCAGCCGACAGGGAGGTCAGCCCCAGCATTTT. Its translation: CASSRQGGQPQHF.

The CDR3 reads CASSPPVGAGGSPYGYTF. The CDR3, as DNA: TGTGCCAGCTCACCACCAGTCGGGGCAGGGGGGAGTCCCTATGGCTACACCTTC. The chain carries TRBV18 and TRBJ1-2; 7 bases are a match to TRBD1. Germline V lookup: CDR1 KGHSH, CDR2 LQKENI. This CDR3 contains 18 residues. J gave up 4 bases and V 0 bases, and 14 bases lay outside the gene matches.

The CDR3 DNA reads TGTGCCAGCAGTGACGTGGGACAGGGGGCTCGGAATTCACCCCTCCACTTT. Translating gives CASSDVGQGARNSPLHF. The chain carries TRBV6-1 and TRBJ1-6, with TRBD1 identical over 12 bases. The V gene's germline CDR1 is MNHNS and CDR2 SASEGT. V lost 3 bases to trimming and J lost 7 bases; unmatched junction nucleotides: 7. CDR3 size: 17 residues.

This rearrangement joins TRBV18 to TRBJ2-5; 8 bases are shared with TRBD2. This CDR3 has 15 residues. J was trimmed by 2 bases and V by 6 bases; bases with no gene match: 8. Germline lookup yields CDR1 KGHSH and CDR2 LQKENI. Here the CDR3 reads CASSPTSVHQETQYF. In DNA form, the CDR3 reads TGTGCCAGCTCCCCGACTAGCGTACATCAAGAGACCCAGTACTTC.

In nucleotides, the CDR3 is TGTGCCAGCAGCGTAGAGGGCAGGGTGGGGACTGAAGCTTTCTTT. It yields the protein CASSVEGRVGTEAFF. The gene calls are TRBV9 and TRBJ1-1, with D maybe TRBD1 (5 bases). With 0 bases removed from V and 5 bases from J, the gap between germline ends came to 14 bases. The CDR3 contains 15 residues. The germline CDR1 and CDR2 sequences are SGDLS and YYNGEE.

This clone appeared a few times. This sequence joins TRBV7-8 and TRBJ2-1; 7 bases are shared with TRBD2. Germline loops: CDR1 SGHVS, CDR2 FQNEAQ. This CDR3 is built from 17 residues. Trimming at V came to 5 bases and at J to 0 bases, leaving 10 bases not matched to a gene. For the CDR3, the DNA is TGTGCCAGCAGCCACGAAAAGCGGGACTTCTCCTACAATGAGCAGTTCTTC. This encodes CASSHEKRDFSYNEQFF.

The chain is built from TRBV4-3 and TRBJ2-5; possible D gene TRBD1, 6 bases. The CDR3 length is 14 residues. Germline CDR1 LGHNA, CDR2 YSLEER. Trimming removed 2 bases from V and 1 base from J, with 8 bases in between. Here the CDR3 reads CASSQQGFQETQYF. The DNA of the CDR3 is TGCGCCAGCAGCCAACAGGGGTTCCAAGAGACCCAGTACTTC.

The V gene is TRBV6-9, the J gene TRBJ1-1; D is undetermined. This CDR3 is built from 13 residues. The germline V and J ends were trimmed by 2 bases and 7 bases, with 11 bases remaining between them. Germline V gene lookup returns CDR1 MNHGY and CDR2 SVAAGI. CDR3 region: CASSYEEGGEAFF. The CDR3 nucleotides read TGTGCCAGCAGTTATGAGGAGGGCGGTGAAGCTTTCTTT.

The chain recombines TRBV4-3 with TRBJ1-5; no reliable D call. The CDR3 loop spans 15 amino acids. Germline CDR1 and CDR2: LGHNA and YSLEER. V lost 1 base and J lost 0, with 7 bases in between. The CDR3 DNA sequence: TGCGCCAGCAGCCAAGGGGCGAATAGCAATCAGCCCCAGCATTTT. It encodes CASSQGANSNQPQHF.

J is TRBJ2-7 and V is TRBV7-2; 8 bases match TRBD2. Losses at the gene ends were 1 base for V and 4 bases for J; bases not matched to a gene: 9. The CDR3 contains 16 residues. The germline gives CDR1 SGHTA, CDR2 FQGNSA. CDR3 sequence (DNA): TGTGCCAGCAGCTTAGGGGCCAGCGGGGGTCAGTACGAGCAGTACTTC. Its protein product is CASSLGASGGQYEQYF. Full variable domain (rest looked up from reference TRBV7-2 and TRBJ2-7): GAGVSQSPSNKVTEKGKDVELRCDPISGHTALYWYRQSLGQGLEFLIYFQGNSAPDKSGLPSDRFSAERTGGSVSTLTIQRTQQEDSAVYLCASSLGASGGQYEQYFGPGTRLTVT.

The chain joins TRBV18 to TRBJ2-2; TRBD2 agrees at 8 bases. Looked up from germline, CDR1 is KGHSH and CDR2 is LQKENI. Trimming at V came to 2 bases and at J to 4 bases, leaving 6 bases not matched to a gene. The CDR3 sequence is 16 residues long. This CDR3 reads CASSPEIAGLTGELFF. DNA of the CDR3: TGTGCCAGCTCACCAGAGATAGCGGGACTCACCGGGGAGCTGTTTTTT.